These 20 T cell receptor beta chains were all obtained from the same sample, sequenced in a study of cytomegalovirus exposure and HLA in healthy donors. Assay: immunoSEQ multiplex PCR; the TCRdb copy retains only in-frame clones and omits some. The table has 95,000 to 150,000 clones, 95% to 96% seen once. Specimen: PBMCs. All receptors derive from a man between 18 and 35 years old in good health and CMV-seronegative.

J is TRBJ1-1 and V is TRBV29-1; the D is unclear. This CDR3 is built from 16 residues. V was clipped by 4 bases and J by 1 base, with 19 bases between them. Germline lookup yields CDR1 SQVTM and CDR2 ANQGSEA. The CDR3 nucleotides are TGCAGCGTTGGCCGCCCATGGGAGCTGCGGAACACTGAAGCTTTCTTT. Amino acid sequence: CSVGRPWELRNTEAFF.

This rearrangement joins TRBV9 to TRBJ2-6, with D possibly being TRBD2 (6 bases). The CDR3 is 16 residues long. Germline values: CDR1 SGDLS, CDR2 YYNGEE. Trimming left V 0 bases short and J 2 bases short, with 9 bases between. The CDR3 is CASSVGEVPGANVLTF. CDR3 sequence (DNA): TGTGCCAGCAGCGTAGGGGAGGTACCTGGGGCCAACGTCCTGACTTTC. Looking up the rest from reference TRBV9 and TRBJ2-6 gives the full variable domain: DSGVTQTPKHLITATGQRVTLRCSPRSGDLSVYWYQQSLDQGLQFLIQYYNGEERAKGNILERFSAQQFPDLHSELNLSSLELGDSALYFCASSVGEVPGANVLTFGAGSRLTVL.

The rearrangement uses TRBV29-1 and TRBJ2-1; D is unresolved. In germline, CDR1 is SQVTM, CDR2 ANQGSEA. The CDR3 spans 10 residues. The germline V and J ends were trimmed by 4 bases and 7 bases, with 5 bases remaining between them. The CDR3 is CSVAGNEQFF. The CDR3 DNA sequence: TGCAGCGTTGCGGGTAATGAGCAGTTCTTC.

The rearrangement links TRBV6-1 to TRBJ2-2; TRBD2 aligns across 12 bases. The CDR3 spans 15 residues. Germline lookup yields CDR1 MNHNS and CDR2 SASEGT. The V and J ends lost 4 bases and 6 bases, in that order; junction bases with no gene match: 3. CDR3: CASSGASGRAGELFF. For the CDR3, the DNA is TGTGCCAGCAGTGGGGCTAGCGGGAGGGCCGGGGAGCTGTTTTTT.

The rearrangement joins TRBV27 to TRBJ2-7; D may be TRBD2 (5 bases). Germline values: CDR1 MNHEY, CDR2 SMNVEV (reference sequence). The CDR3 is 14 residues long. V was clipped by 3 bases and J by 2 bases, with 11 bases between them. The CDR3 nucleotides read TGTGCCAGCAGTTTGAGGGAGAGAGCCTACGAGCAGTACTTC. This translates into CASSLRERAYEQYF.

This clone was seen a single time. This chain uses TRBV11-3 with TRBJ1-1; possibly TRBD1 for D (5 bases). CDR3 size: 13 residues. Trimming left V 4 bases short and J 6 bases short, with 12 bases between. The germline V gene encodes CDR1 SGHNT and CDR2 YENEEA. DNA for the CDR3: TGTGCCAGCAGCTCCCTGACAGATTCTGAAGCTTTCTTT. It is translated as CASSSLTDSEAFF.

This chain links TRBV5-5 with TRBJ2-2, with TRBD2 identical over 8 bases. V lost 3 bases to trimming and J lost 1 base; unmatched junction nucleotides: 8. This CDR3 comprises 17 residues. Germline values: CDR1 SGHKS, CDR2 YYEKEE (reference sequence). The CDR3: CASSSGLAGMNTGELFF. The CDR3, as DNA: TGTGCCAGCAGCTCGGGGCTAGCGGGCATGAACACCGGGGAGCTGTTTTTT. The complete variable domain, with remaining parts taken from reference TRBV5-5 and TRBJ2-2, reads DAGVTQSPTHLIKTRGQQVTLRCSPISGHKSVSWYQQVLGQGPQFIFQYYEKEERGRGNFPDRFSARQFPNYSSELNVNALLLGDSALYLCASSSGLAGMNTGELFFGEGSRLTVL.

The V call is TRBV7-9, the J call TRBJ2-6; the D gene is possibly TRBD2 (5 bases). This CDR3 is 17 amino acids long. V dropped 6 bases and J dropped 1 base, with 16 bases sitting between them. CDR1 is SEHNR and CDR2 is FQNEAQ in the germline V gene (reference sequence). This CDR3 reads CASSRTSPPSGANVLTF. CDR3 in DNA: TGTGCCAGCAGTCGGACTTCCCCCCCTTCTGGGGCCAACGTCCTGACTTTC. The full variable domain, its missing parts supplied by reference TRBV7-9 and TRBJ2-6, is DTGVSQNPRHKITKRGQNVTFRCDPISEHNRLYWYRQTLGQGPEFLTYFQNEAQLEKSRLLSDRFSAERPKGSFSTLEIQRTEQGDSAMYLCASSRTSPPSGANVLTFGAGSRLTVL.

V and J are TRBV19 and TRBJ2-7; unclear D gene. CDR1 is LNHDA, CDR2 SQIVND, per germline (reference sequence). The ends were cut back, 1 base at V and 9 bases at J, with 19 bases in the middle. This CDR3 region has 15 residues. The chain's CDR3 is CASSIGGSLFGWQYF. For the CDR3, the DNA is TGTGCCAGTAGTATAGGAGGCAGCCTTTTCGGCTGGCAGTACTTC.

The chain joins TRBV6-5 to TRBJ1-1; D is uncertain. Trimming cost V 8 bases and J 1 base, with 8 bases left between them. The CDR3 totals 12 residues. CDR1 is MNHEY and CDR2 is SVGAGI in the germline V gene. CDR3: CASLTPNTEAFF. The CDR3 nucleotides are TGTGCCAGCCTTACACCGAACACTGAAGCTTTCTTT.

The chain couples TRBV7-6 to TRBJ2-1, with a possible D match to TRBD2 (5 bases). This CDR3 is 17 amino acids long. Per the germline V gene, CDR1 is SGHVS and CDR2 is FNYEAQ. The V gene lost 1 base and the J gene lost 4 bases, with 17 bases spanning the gap. The chain's CDR3 is CASSLGLARAIYNEQFF. The CDR3 coding sequence is TGTGCCAGCAGCTTAGGTCTAGCCCGGGCCATTTACAATGAGCAGTTCTTC.

The V call is TRBV11-2, the J call TRBJ1-1; D remains ambiguous. This CDR3 comprises 15 residues. The germline V and J ends were trimmed by 1 base and 3 bases, with 12 bases remaining between them. Germline CDR1 reads SGHAT; CDR2 reads FQNNGV. The CDR3 nucleotides are TGTGCCAGCAGCTTAGCCATTCAGGCGCACACTGAAGCTTTCTTT. Translated: CASSLAIQAHTEAFF.

This clone appeared once. The rearrangement links TRBV19 to TRBJ1-5; D may be TRBD1 (5 bases). Trimming cost V 5 bases and J 0 bases, with 11 bases left between them. This CDR3 region has 15 residues. Germline V gene data show CDR1 as LNHDA and CDR2 as SQIVND (reference sequence). The CDR3 is CASSSQGYSNQPQHF. Written as DNA, the CDR3 is TGTGCCAGTAGTTCCCAGGGCTATAGCAATCAGCCCCAGCATTTT.

The CDR3 DNA is TGTGCCTGGGCTGGTGGAGCGGCTGGAAACACCATATATTTT. Amino acids: CAWAGGAAGNTIYF. The chain carries TRBV30 and TRBJ1-3; D is unresolved. CDR1 GTSNPN and CDR2 SVGIG come from the germline V gene (reference sequence). The length of the CDR3 is 14 residues. The V end lost 5 bases, the J end lost 2 bases, and 13 bases lay between the germline ends.

The chain has TRBV6-5 and TRBJ2-7; 7 bases are shared with TRBD1. The CDR3 sequence is 14 residues long. Germline CDR1 reads MNHEY; CDR2 reads SVGAGI. Trimming took 4 bases from V and 5 from J; bases not matched to a gene: 8. Written as DNA, the CDR3 is TGTGCCAGCAGTTTTTCCAGGGGGACCCACGAGCAGTACTTC. Its translation: CASSFSRGTHEQYF.

The chain recombines TRBV4-3 with TRBJ1-5; unclear D gene. This CDR3 has 13 amino acids. Germline CDR1 reads LGHNA; CDR2 reads YSLEER. Deletions cut 0 bases from V and 9 bases from J, with 9 bases between. CDR3 nucleotide sequence: TGCGCCAGCAGCCAAGAAACCAGGATGCCCCAGCATTTT. It translates to CASSQETRMPQHF.

The gene calls are TRBV6-6 and TRBJ1-5; maybe TRBD1 (5 bases). This CDR3 region has 15 residues. Deletions cut 0 bases from V and 11 bases from J, with 17 bases between. Looked up from germline, CDR1 is MNHNY and CDR2 is SVGAGI (reference sequence). The CDR3 sequence: CASSYSGHRPPAQHF. In DNA form, the CDR3 reads TGTGCCAGCAGTTACTCGGGGCACAGGCCCCCGGCCCAGCATTTT.

CDR3 sequence: CASRGQGYYEQYF. CDR3 DNA sequence: TGTGCCAGCAGGGGACAGGGGTACTACGAGCAGTACTTC. V is TRBV6-5 and J is TRBJ2-7; 10 bases agree with TRBD1. The V gene end was trimmed by 6 bases and the J gene end by 3 bases; junction bases not matched to a gene: 2. The CDR3 covers 13 residues. Germline CDR1 and CDR2: MNHEY and SVGAGI.

Details on this clone: Other DNA sequences of this sample code for an identical CDR3. The J gene is TRBJ1-1, the V gene TRBV30, with a weak D call TRBD1 (5 bases). V lost 0 bases and J lost 1, with 6 bases in between. CDR1 is GTSNPN, CDR2 SVGIG, per germline (reference sequence). The CDR3 length is 13 residues. In DNA, the CDR3 is TGTGCCTGGAGTGTACAGGCGAACACTGAAGCTTTCTTT. Translated, it gives CAWSVQANTEAFF.

This clone has just one count. This specimen includes other DNA sequences encoding the same CDR3. This chain joins TRBV29-1 and TRBJ1-2; 8 bases are a match to TRBD1. The V segment lost 7 bases and the J segment 3 bases; nucleotides outside the gene matches: 7. Germline lookup yields CDR1 SQVTM and CDR2 ANQGSEA. The CDR3 has 13 residues. The CDR3: CSAVDRGDYGYTF. DNA for the CDR3: TGCAGCGCAGTCGACAGGGGCGACTATGGCTACACCTTC.